This note documents a single T cell receptor beta chain sequence. The antigen is undetermined. The repertoire was sequenced with immunoSEQ multiplex PCR; TCRdb's copy has only in-frame clones and lacks some. Altogether about 180,000 clones are present, roughly 94% being singletons, with the ten largest covering about 1.5%. This CDR3 is 13 amino acids long. Between the trimmed V and J ends, which lost 4 bases and 2 bases, there was a span of 9 bases. Germline loops: CDR1 GTSNPN, CDR2 SVGIG (reference sequence). The data were taken from a study of T cell responses to AZD1222 COVID-19 vaccine. Whole-study results and caveats: The study found Spike-specific TCR breadth and depth rose after two AZD1222 doses. Nearly half of spike-specific TCRs reportedly target unmutated variant regions. In a largely white British group with more females than males, clonal diversity was possibly underestimated.

Combined were second doses at about 4 or about 12 weeks. Specimen: peripheral blood, collected 28 days after the second AZD1222 dose. The clonotype was recovered from an adult who received the AZD1222 COVID-19 vaccine. J is TRBJ1-5 and V is TRBV30; D gene uncertain. The CDR3 DNA reads as TGTGCCTGGAAGTCGTCGGGCAATCAGCCCCAGCATTTT. It yields the protein CAWKSSGNQPQHF.